These 17 T cell receptor beta chains originate from one sample sequenced in a study of blood T cell repertoires in COVID-19. Method: immunoSEQ multiplex PCR; TCRdb's copy keeps in-frame clones and lacks some. The table shows about 350,000 clones, with approximately 91% occurring only once. Sequenced material: PBMCs or T cells enriched from blood (not recorded which). These receptors all stem from a woman under 40 who had been exposed to COVID-19.

The chain has TRBV24-1 and TRBJ1-1; TRBD1 aligns across 8 bases. This CDR3 region has 12 residues. The trim removed 4 bases at V and 9 bases at J, leaving 3 bases unmatched. The germline V gene has CDR1 KGHDR and CDR2 SFDVKD. The CDR3 sequence: CATSDPRGQAFF. CDR3 nucleotide sequence: TGTGCCACCAGTGACCCCAGGGGGCAAGCTTTCTTT.

The chain couples TRBV19 to TRBJ2-1; possibly TRBD2 for D (6 bases). Trimming stripped 3 bases from V and 8 bases from J, with 8 bases between. Germline assignment: CDR1 LNHDA and CDR2 SQIVND (reference sequence). The CDR3 has 12 residues. The CDR3 protein is CASSIRRDEQFF. In DNA, the CDR3 is TGTGCCAGTAGTATCAGGAGGGATGAGCAGTTCTTC.

The rearrangement uses TRBV11-3 and TRBJ1-2; D gene ambiguous. V was clipped by 3 bases and J by 8 bases, with 10 bases between them. This CDR3 has 12 amino acids. CDR1 and CDR2 from the germline V gene are SGHNT and YENEEA. CDR3 in DNA: TGTGCCAGCAGCTTCCCCCCTGAGGGCTACACCTTC. Translated, it gives CASSFPPEGYTF.

V gene TRBV19 combines with J gene TRBJ1-1; D unresolved. The CDR3 extends over 12 amino acids. Germline loops: CDR1 LNHDA, CDR2 SQIVND (reference sequence). V lost 3 bases and J 4 bases, leaving 6 bases between the germline ends. DNA for the CDR3: TGTGCCAGTAGTATGGGGAGCACTGAAGCTTTCTTT. This gives the protein CASSMGSTEAFF.

The rearrangement uses TRBV10-3 and TRBJ2-2, with 9 bases fitting TRBD1. In germline, CDR1 is ENHRY, CDR2 SYGVKD. The CDR3 is made up of 14 amino acids. V shed 7 bases and J 7 bases; nucleotides not matched to a gene: 7. The CDR3 here is CAIMGDRGIGELFF. The CDR3 DNA reads as TGTGCCATCATGGGAGACAGGGGGATCGGGGAGCTGTTTTTT.

The chain combines TRBV12-3 or TRBV12-4 with TRBJ2-2; D is unclear. The CDR3 has 13 residues. The V gene lost 2 bases and the J gene lost 4 bases, with 5 bases spanning the gap. The CDR3 DNA sequence: TGTGCCAGCAGTTTAAGCCCCACCGGGGAGCTGTTTTTT. Its translation is CASSLSPTGELFF.

This chain connects TRBV11-1 to TRBJ2-7, with a tentative D call TRBD2 (7 bases). Trimming took off 5 bases at V and 2 bases at J, with 13 bases between the two ends. Germline values: CDR1 SGHAT, CDR2 FQDESV (reference sequence). The CDR3 extends over 14 amino acids. The CDR3 sequence is CASSPRGAAYEQYF. Here the CDR3 DNA reads TGTGCCAGCAGCCCCCGGGGGGCGGCCTACGAGCAGTACTTC.

Only a few counts were recorded for this clone. The rearrangement links TRBV19 to TRBJ2-7; TRBD2 aligns across 8 bases. This CDR3 spans 13 amino acids. The trim removed 1 base at V and 6 bases at J, leaving 2 bases unmatched. CDR1 is LNHDA, CDR2 SQIVND, per germline (reference sequence). CDR3 protein: CASSIAAGGEQYF. DNA of the CDR3: TGTGCCAGTAGTATAGCGGCGGGGGGCGAGCAGTACTTC.

V usage is TRBV15 and J usage is TRBJ2-7, with D perhaps TRBD1 (6 bases). The germline V gene encodes CDR1 LNHNV and CDR2 YYDKDF (reference sequence). V was shortened by 3 bases and J by 2 bases, with 14 bases between the two germline ends. This CDR3 is built from 15 residues. The DNA for the CDR3 is TGTGCCACCAGCAGCGTCCCCAAGGGGGCCTACGAGCAGTACTTC. It yields the protein CATSSVPKGAYEQYF.

This chain connects TRBV7-9 to TRBJ2-1; 9 bases agree with TRBD1. Unmatched junction bases numbered 11, after V lost 6 bases and J lost 5 bases. Germline values: CDR1 SEHNR, CDR2 FQNEAQ (reference sequence). This CDR3 region has 16 residues. The CDR3 DNA reads TGTGCCAGCAGGTTTTCCGGACAGGGGCCACACAATGAGCAGTTCTTC. This encodes CASRFSGQGPHNEQFF. The entire variable domain, with the rest obtained from reference TRBV7-9 and TRBJ2-1, is as follows: DTGVSQNPRHKITKRGQNVTFRCDPISEHNRLYWYRQTLGQGPEFLTYFQNEAQLEKSRLLSDRFSAERPKGSFSTLEIQRTEQGDSAMYLCASRFSGQGPHNEQFFGPGTRLTVL.

This chain connects TRBV9 to TRBJ1-4, with TRBD1 matching over 9 bases. The CDR3 spans 16 residues. Trimming cost V 6 bases and J 5 bases; bases outside gene matches: 11. Germline V lookup: CDR1 SGDLS, CDR2 YYNGEE. DNA of the CDR3: TGTGCCAGCACCCCCGGGGGGGACAGGGTGAATGAAAAACTGTTTTTT. The encoded protein is CASTPGGDRVNEKLFF.

J is TRBJ1-1 and V is TRBV6-5, with a possible D match to TRBD1 (5 bases). Per germline, CDR1 MNHEY and CDR2 SVGAGI. The length of the CDR3 is 12 residues. V lost 7 bases, J lost 7 bases, and 13 bases lay in between. The CDR3 here is CASTWIGGEAFF. For the CDR3, the DNA is TGTGCCAGCACTTGGATCGGGGGTGAAGCTTTCTTT.

The chain is built from TRBV29-1 and TRBJ1-5; no definite D call. Trimming removed 4 bases from V and 4 bases from J, with 8 bases in between. The CDR3 totals 12 residues. CDR1 SQVTM and CDR2 ANQGSEA come from the germline V gene. This CDR3 reads CSVGRDNQPQHF. The DNA of the CDR3 is TGCAGCGTTGGACGGGATAATCAGCCCCAGCATTTT. Drawing the rest from reference TRBV29-1 and TRBJ1-5, the complete variable domain is SAVISQKPSRDICQRGTSLTIQCQVDSQVTMMFWYRQQPGQSLTLIATANQGSEATYESGFVIDKFPISRPNLTFSTLTVSNMSPEDSSIYLCSVGRDNQPQHFGDGTRLSIL.

The chain links TRBV3-1 (or the pseudogene TRBV3-2) to TRBJ2-7; TRBD1 is a possible D gene (6 bases). Between the trimmed V and J ends, which lost 2 bases and 2 bases, there was a span of 13 bases. CDR1 and CDR2 from the germline V gene are LGHDT and YNNKEL (reference sequence). CDR3 length equals 15 residues. CDR3 DNA sequence: TGTGCCAGCAGCCAAAGATCACAGGGACCCTACGAGCAGTACTTC. Protein: CASSQRSQGPYEQYF.

J is TRBJ1-2 and V is TRBV18; D call uncertain. Trimming stripped 3 bases from V and 4 bases from J, with 18 bases between. Germline loops: CDR1 KGHSH, CDR2 LQKENI. The CDR3 length is 16 residues. The CDR3 sequence: CASSPPGGNHGYGYTF. In DNA form, the CDR3 reads TGTGCCAGCTCACCGCCAGGAGGGAACCACGGCTATGGCTACACCTTC.

The J gene is TRBJ2-1, the V gene TRBV12-3 or TRBV12-4; a weak D match, TRBD2 (5 bases). Trimming took 3 bases from V and 9 from J, leaving 12 bases between them. CDR3 length equals 13 residues. This CDR3 is CASSFEGLGEQFF. DNA for the CDR3: TGTGCCAGCAGTTTTGAGGGTTTGGGTGAGCAGTTCTTC.

V gene TRBV2 combines with J gene TRBJ1-6; possible D gene TRBD1, 5 bases. Trimming shortened V by 6 bases and J by 7 bases, and 16 bases separated the two germline ends. Germline V gives CDR1 SNHLY, CDR2 FYNNEI. This CDR3 spans 15 amino acids. This CDR3 is CASSPAGMWNSPLHF. The CDR3 region has the DNA TGTGCCAGCAGCCCGGCAGGGATGTGGAATTCACCCCTCCACTTT. The full variable domain, with the rest looked up from reference TRBV2 and TRBJ1-6, is EPEVTQTPSHQVTQMGQEVILRCVPISNHLYFYWYRQILGQKVEFLVSFYNNEISEKSEIFDDQFSVERPDGSNFTLKIRSTKLEDSAMYFCASSPAGMWNSPLHFGNGTRLTVT.